This TCR beta chain was recorded in a study of T cells after yellow fever vaccination. General observations from the study: Faster peaking, at day 5 versus 15, marked a secondary response that was weaker. Post-booster repertoires again held most primary-vaccination clones (roughly 96% CD4, 80% to 90% CD8).

This clonotype has ten or more counts. Its antigen is not known. Germline V CDR1 and CDR2: ENHRY, SYGVKD. V was pared by 9 bases and J by 4 bases, with 4 bases of the junction left unmatched. CDR3 size: 13 residues. Using its own MiXCR run on the 5' RACE reads, TCRdb lists one record per CDR3 protein. The sample yields about 340,000 distinct CDR3 sequences, 3.5% to 4.5% seen once. The V gene is TRBV10-3, the J gene TRBJ2-1, with TRBD2 matching 9 bases. The receptor was isolated from a man between 18 and 35 years old who received the YFV17D yellow fever vaccine. The material sequenced was PBMCs, taken 5 days after the yellow fever booster vaccination. CDR3 protein: CAMSSGIYNEQFF. The CDR3 DNA follows: TGTGCCATGTCTAGCGGGATTTACAATGAGCAGTTCTTC.